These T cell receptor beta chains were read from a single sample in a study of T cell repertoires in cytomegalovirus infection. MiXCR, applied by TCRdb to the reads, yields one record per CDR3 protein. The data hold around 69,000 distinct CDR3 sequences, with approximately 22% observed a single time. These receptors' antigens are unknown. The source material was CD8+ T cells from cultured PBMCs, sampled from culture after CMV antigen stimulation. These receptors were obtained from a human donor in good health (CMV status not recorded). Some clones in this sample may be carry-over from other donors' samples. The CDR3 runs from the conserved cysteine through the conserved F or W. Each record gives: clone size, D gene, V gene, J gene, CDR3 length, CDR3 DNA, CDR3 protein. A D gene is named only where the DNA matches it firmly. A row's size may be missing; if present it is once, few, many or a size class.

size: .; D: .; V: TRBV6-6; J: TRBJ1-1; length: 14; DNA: TGTGCCAGCAGTTACTCTCCAGGGTCTGGTGAAGCTTTCTTT; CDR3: CASSYSPGSGEAFF
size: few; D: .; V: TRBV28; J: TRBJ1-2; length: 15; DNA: TGTGCCAGCACTATTAAAACTGGAAAAAACTATGGCTACACCTTC; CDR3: CASTIKTGKNYGYTF
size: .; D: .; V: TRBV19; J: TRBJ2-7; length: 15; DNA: TGTGCCAGTACCCCCGGGACGGACCTTACCTACGAGCAGTACTTC; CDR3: CASTPGTDLTYEQYF
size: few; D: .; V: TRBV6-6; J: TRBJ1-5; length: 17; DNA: TGTGCCAGCAGTTACGCCCCCCCCAGGGTAGGGAATCAGCCCCAGCATTTT; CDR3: CASSYAPPRVGNQPQHF
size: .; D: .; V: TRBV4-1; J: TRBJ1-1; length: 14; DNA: TGCGCCAGCAGGCCCGGGGGGGAAGGCACTGAAGCTTTCTTT; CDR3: CASRPGGEGTEAFF
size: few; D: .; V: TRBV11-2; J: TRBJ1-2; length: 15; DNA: TGTGCCAGCAGCTTAGTAGGGTGGCAGACCTATGGCTACACCTTC; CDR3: CASSLVGWQTYGYTF
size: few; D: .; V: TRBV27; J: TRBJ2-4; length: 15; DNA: TGTGCCAGCAGTCCCCAGCCGACGGAGGTGAACATTCAGTACTTC; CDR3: CASSPQPTEVNIQYF
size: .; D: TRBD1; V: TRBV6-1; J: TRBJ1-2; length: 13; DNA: TGTGAGACCGGAGCCCGGGACAGCTATGGCTACACCTTC; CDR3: CETGARDSYGYTF
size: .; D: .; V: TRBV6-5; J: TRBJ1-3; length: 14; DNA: TGTGCCAGCAGTCTACAAAACTCTGGAAACACCATATATTTT; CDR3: CASSLQNSGNTIYF
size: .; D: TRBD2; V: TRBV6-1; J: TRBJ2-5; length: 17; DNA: TGTGCCAGCAGTGAAAGCCGTTATGGCGGGGGGCAAGAGACCCAGTACTTC; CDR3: CASSESRYGGGQETQYF
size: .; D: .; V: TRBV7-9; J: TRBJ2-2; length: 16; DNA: TGTGCCAGCAGCTTTGGGGTTCCAGTCAACACCGGGGAGCTGTTTTTT; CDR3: CASSFGVPVNTGELFF
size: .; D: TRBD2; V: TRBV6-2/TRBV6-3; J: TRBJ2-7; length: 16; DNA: TGTGCCAGCGAAACGGGACTAGCGGGGGGTAACGCCGAGCAGTACTTC; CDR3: CASETGLAGGNAEQYF
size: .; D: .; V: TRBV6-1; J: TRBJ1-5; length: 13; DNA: TGTGCCAGCAGTGCGGGGAGCAATCAGCCCCAGCATTTT; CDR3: CASSAGSNQPQHF
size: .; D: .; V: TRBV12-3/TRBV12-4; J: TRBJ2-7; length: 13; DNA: TGTGCCAGCAGTTTAGCCACCAGGTACGAGCAGTACTTC; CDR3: CASSLATRYEQYF
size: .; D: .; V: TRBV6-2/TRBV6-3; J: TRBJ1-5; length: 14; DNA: TGTGCCAGCAGTTACGGGCAGGGTAATCAGCCCCAGCATTTT; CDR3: CASSYGQGNQPQHF
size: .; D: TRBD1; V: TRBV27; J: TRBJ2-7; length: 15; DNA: TGTGCCAGCAGTCCTCGGGACAGAGCCCACTACGAGCAGTACTTC; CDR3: CASSPRDRAHYEQYF
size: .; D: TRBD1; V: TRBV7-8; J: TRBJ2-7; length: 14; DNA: TGTGCCAGCAGACAAGACAGGGGGCGGACAGAGCAGTACTTC; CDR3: CASRQDRGRTEQYF
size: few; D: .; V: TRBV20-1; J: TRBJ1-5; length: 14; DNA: TGCAGTGCTAGTAGGGCAGCAACTGTTCAGCCCCAGCATTTT; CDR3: CSASRAATVQPQHF
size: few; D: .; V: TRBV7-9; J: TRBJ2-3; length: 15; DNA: TGTGCCAGCAGCTTAGCCGGGACGCGCACAGATACGCAGTATTTT; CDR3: CASSLAGTRTDTQYF
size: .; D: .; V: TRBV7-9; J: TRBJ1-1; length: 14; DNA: TGTGCCAGCAGGGAGCGGAAGGCCAACACTGAAGCTTTCTTT; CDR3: CASRERKANTEAFF
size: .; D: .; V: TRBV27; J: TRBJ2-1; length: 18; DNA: TGTGCCAGCAGTTTATCAGGGTATCCCTTCCTAGATTCGGCTGAGCAGTTCTTC; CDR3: CASSLSGYPFLDSAEQFF
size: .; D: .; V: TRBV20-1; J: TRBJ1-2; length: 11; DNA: TGCAGTGCTGGCGGGGCCCTTGGCTACACCTTC; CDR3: CSAGGALGYTF
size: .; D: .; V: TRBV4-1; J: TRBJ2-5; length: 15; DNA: TGCGCCAGCAGCCAAGATCCAGCGAGGGGGGAGACCCAGTACTTC; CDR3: CASSQDPARGETQYF
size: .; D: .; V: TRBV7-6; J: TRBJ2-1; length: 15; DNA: TGTGCCAGCAGCTTAGCCTTCGGAGGCGAGGGTGAGCAGTTCTTC; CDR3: CASSLAFGGEGEQFF
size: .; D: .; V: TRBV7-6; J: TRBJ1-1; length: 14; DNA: TGTGCCAGCAGCTTAGCGTTTCAGGGTGGCGAAGCTTTCTTT; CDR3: CASSLAFQGGEAFF
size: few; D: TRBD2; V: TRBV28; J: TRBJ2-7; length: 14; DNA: TGTGCCAGCACGATGGGCGGGGGGCGCCACGAGCAGTACTTC; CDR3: CASTMGGGRHEQYF
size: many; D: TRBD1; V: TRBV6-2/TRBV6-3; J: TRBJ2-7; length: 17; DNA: TGTGCCAGCAGTTACTCTTCGGACAGGGGAAAGTTCGACGAGCAGTACTTC; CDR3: CASSYSSDRGKFDEQYF
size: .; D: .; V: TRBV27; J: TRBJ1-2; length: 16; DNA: TGTGCCAGCAGCTCGGCGGCGCGGATTAACATCCATGGCTACACCTTC; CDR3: CASSSAARINIHGYTF
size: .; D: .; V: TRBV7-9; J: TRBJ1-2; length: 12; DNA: TGTGCCAGCAGGCAGGGACGCTATGGCTACACCTTC; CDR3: CASRQGRYGYTF
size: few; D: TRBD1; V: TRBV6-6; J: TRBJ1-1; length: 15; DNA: TGTGCCAGCAGTCCGTCACCGACAGGGTTTTGCGAAGCTTTCTTT; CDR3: CASSPSPTGFCEAFF
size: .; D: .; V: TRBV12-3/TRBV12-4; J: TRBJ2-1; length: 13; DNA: TGTGCCAGCAGTTCGGCGTACGACAATGAGCAGTTCTTC; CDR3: CASSSAYDNEQFF
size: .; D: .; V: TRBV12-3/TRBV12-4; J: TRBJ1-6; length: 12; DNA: TGTGTCAGTACCTGGGGGGATTCACCCCTCCACTTT; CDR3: CVSTWGDSPLHF
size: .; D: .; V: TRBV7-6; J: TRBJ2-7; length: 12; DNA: TGTGCCAGCAGCTTAGGTGGGCGCGAGCAGTACTTC; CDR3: CASSLGGREQYF
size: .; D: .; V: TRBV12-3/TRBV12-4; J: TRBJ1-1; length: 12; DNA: TGTGCCAGCAGCCCTGTTGGGGGTGTAGCTTTCTTT; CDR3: CASSPVGGVAFF
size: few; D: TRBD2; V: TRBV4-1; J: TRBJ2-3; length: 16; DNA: TGCGCCAGCAGCCAGGGGACTAGCTCGTGGGCAGATACGCAGTATTTT; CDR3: CASSQGTSSWADTQYF
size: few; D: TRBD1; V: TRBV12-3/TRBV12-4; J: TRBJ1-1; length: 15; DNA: TGTGCCAGCAGACCTAAACCTACAGGGGGTACTGAAGCTTTCTTT; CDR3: CASRPKPTGGTEAFF
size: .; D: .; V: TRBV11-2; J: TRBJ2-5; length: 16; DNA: TGTGCCAGCAGCCCCGGGACATGGAGTGCCCAAGAGACCCAGTACTTC; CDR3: CASSPGTWSAQETQYF
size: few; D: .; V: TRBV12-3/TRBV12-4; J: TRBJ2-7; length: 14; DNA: TGTGCCAGCACCCTGGCCGGGGGGCGCGACGAGCAGTACTTC; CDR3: CASTLAGGRDEQYF
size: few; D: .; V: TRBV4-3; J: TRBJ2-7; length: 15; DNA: TGCGCCAGCAGCGGTGCCACAGACGGACCCTACGAGCAGTACTTC; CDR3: CASSGATDGPYEQYF
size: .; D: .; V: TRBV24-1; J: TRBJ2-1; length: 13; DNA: TGTGCCACCAGTGATTTCCAGTCCAATGAGCAGTTCTTC; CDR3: CATSDFQSNEQFF
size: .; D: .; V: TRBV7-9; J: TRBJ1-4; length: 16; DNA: TGTGCCAGCAGCTTAGCCTGGGGGCGGGGTAATGAAAAACTGTTTTTT; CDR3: CASSLAWGRGNEKLFF
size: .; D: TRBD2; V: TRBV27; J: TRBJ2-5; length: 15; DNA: TGTGCCAGCCGAGGGCTAGCGGGGGGACAAGAGACCCAGTACTTC; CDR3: CASRGLAGGQETQYF
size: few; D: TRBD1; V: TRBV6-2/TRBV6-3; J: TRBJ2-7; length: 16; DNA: TGTGCCAGCAGCCCAGTTCCGGGACAGGTGAACTACGAGCAGTACTTC; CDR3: CASSPVPGQVNYEQYF
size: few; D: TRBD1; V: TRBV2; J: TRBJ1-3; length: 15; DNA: TGTGCCAGCAGTGCGGACAGGGGGTATGGAAACACCATATATTTT; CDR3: CASSADRGYGNTIYF
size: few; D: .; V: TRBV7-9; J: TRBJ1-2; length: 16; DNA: TGTGCCAGCAGCCTGCTAGACTCGGACGGAGCCTATGGCTACACCTTC; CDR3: CASSLLDSDGAYGYTF
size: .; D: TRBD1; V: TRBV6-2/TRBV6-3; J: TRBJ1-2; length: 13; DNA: TGTGCCAGCAGTTCGAACAGGGGGGATGGCTACACCTTC; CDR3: CASSSNRGDGYTF
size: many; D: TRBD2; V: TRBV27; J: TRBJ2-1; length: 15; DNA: TGTGCCAGCAGTTTAATAGCGGGGGCCTACAATGAGCAGTTCTTC; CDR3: CASSLIAGAYNEQFF
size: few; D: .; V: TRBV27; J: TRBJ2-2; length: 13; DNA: TGTGCCAGCAGTCGGGCGAACACCGGGGAGCTGTTTTTT; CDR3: CASSRANTGELFF
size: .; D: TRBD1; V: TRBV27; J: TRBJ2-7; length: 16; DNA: TGTGCCAGCAGTCCCAGCCAGGGGGAATTCCCCTACGAGCAGTACTTC; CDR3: CASSPSQGEFPYEQYF
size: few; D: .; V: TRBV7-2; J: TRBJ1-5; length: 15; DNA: TGTGCCAGCAGCTCTAATAACAGGGGCAATCAGCCCCAGCATTTT; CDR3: CASSSNNRGNQPQHF
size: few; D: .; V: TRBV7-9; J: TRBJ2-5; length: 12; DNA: TGTGCCAGCAGCTCCGAAAGGGAGACCCAGTACTTC; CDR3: CASSSERETQYF